The 30 T cell receptor beta chains below all came from one sample that was sequenced in a study of cytomegalovirus exposure and HLA in healthy donors. Researchers ran the PCR with 60 Vbeta and 13 Jbeta primers. The repertoire was sequenced with immunoSEQ multiplex PCR; TCRdb's copy has only in-frame clones and lacks some. The table lists about 94,000 clones, about four fifths of them singletons, with about 3.8% in the top ten. Sequencing was done on a sample of PBMCs. The receptors come from a woman between 40 and 50 years old in good health and CMV-seronegative.

This chain links TRBV7-3 with TRBJ2-5; TRBD2 matches at 7 bases. The CDR3 has 15 amino acids. Trimming at V came to 3 bases and at J to 1 base, leaving 5 bases not matched to a gene. Germline V gene lookup returns CDR1 SGHTA and CDR2 FQGTGA. CDR3 nucleotides: TGTGCCAGCAGCTTCGGGGGGAGTCGCCAAGAGACCCAGTACTTC. Translation gives CASSFGGSRQETQYF.

This clone appeared a single time. The rearrangement joins TRBV12-5 to TRBJ1-6, with TRBD1 matching over 7 bases. V was clipped by 5 bases and J by 9 bases; unmatched bases: 10. The CDR3 runs to 15 residues. Germline V gives CDR1 LGHNT, CDR2 FRNRAP. In DNA form, the CDR3 reads TGTGCTAGTGGTCAAACCACAGGGGCCAGTTCACCCCTCCACTTT. This sequence encodes CASGQTTGASSPLHF.

The V and J genes are TRBV7-6 and TRBJ1-4, with 7 bases fitting TRBD1. Germline assignment: CDR1 SGHVS and CDR2 FNYEAQ. V lost 1 base to trimming and J lost 7 bases; unmatched junction nucleotides: 21. The CDR3 extends over 20 amino acids. The CDR3 here is CASSLGKPGTATRRGEKLFF. The DNA for the CDR3 is TGTGCCAGCAGCTTAGGCAAACCCGGGACAGCTACTCGAAGGGGTGAAAAACTGTTTTTT.

The chain has TRBV27 and TRBJ2-7; D remains ambiguous. The germline gives CDR1 MNHEY, CDR2 SMNVEV (reference sequence). The CDR3 has 14 residues. V lost 1 base to trimming and J lost 0 bases, with 7 bases between them. CDR3 DNA sequence: TGTGCCAGCAGTTTATACCAGGACTCCTACGAGCAGTACTTC. It codes for CASSLYQDSYEQYF.

The chain uses TRBV5-6 and TRBJ2-7, with 10 bases matching TRBD1. The CDR3 is 14 amino acids. The V segment lost 9 bases and the J segment 2 bases; nucleotides outside the gene matches: 8. The V gene's germline CDR1 is SGHDT and CDR2 YYEEEE. The CDR3 sequence: CATSRDRGTYEQYF. CDR3 DNA: TGTGCCACCTCCCGGGACAGGGGCACCTACGAGCAGTACTTC. The full variable domain, rest sourced from reference TRBV5-6 and TRBJ2-7, is DAGVTQSPTHLIKTRGQQVTLRCSPKSGHDTVSWYQQALGQGPQFIFQYYEEEERQRGNFPDRFSGHQFPNYSSELNVNALLLGDSALYLCATSRDRGTYEQYFGPGTRLTVT.

The chain joins TRBV4-3 to TRBJ2-1, with 9 positions matching TRBD2. Germline V CDR1 and CDR2: LGHNA, YSLEER. The length of the CDR3 is 13 residues. J gave up 13 bases and V 3 bases, and 7 bases lay outside the gene matches. The CDR3 DNA follows: TGCGCCAGCAGCCATGGAAGCGGGGGGTTCCAGTTCTTC. Its translation: CASSHGSGGFQFF.

The CDR3 sequence: CASGQGPGNTIYF. The CDR3 nucleotides are TGTGCCTCGGGACAGGGCCCTGGAAACACCATATATTTT. The rearrangement links TRBV30 to TRBJ1-3, with 9 nucleotides matching TRBD1. This CDR3 is built from 13 residues. The germline V gene encodes CDR1 GTSNPN and CDR2 SVGIG (reference sequence). Trimming took 7 bases from V and 2 from J; bases not matched to a gene: 3. Complete variable domain (other parts from reference TRBV30 and TRBJ1-3): SQTIHQWPATLVQPVGSPLSLECTVEGTSNPNLYWYRQAAGRGLQLLFYSVGIGQISSEVPQNLSASRPQDRQFILSSKKLLLSDSGFYLCASGQGPGNTIYFGEGSWLTVV.

This clone was counted ten times or more. The chain recombines TRBV5-6 with TRBJ1-1; D gene uncertain. This CDR3 spans 14 amino acids. The ends were cut back, 2 bases at V and 1 base at J, with 9 bases in the middle. The germline V gene has CDR1 SGHDT and CDR2 YYEEEE. CDR3 coding DNA: TGTGCCAGCAGCTTAGTACAACGGAACACTGAAGCTTTCTTT. Protein product: CASSLVQRNTEAFF.

This chain joins TRBV6-6 and TRBJ2-5; 8 nucleotides agree with TRBD1. CDR3 size: 15 residues. V gave up 6 bases and J gave up 4 bases; unmatched junction bases: 10. Germline-derived CDR1 and CDR2 are MNHNY and SVGAGI (reference sequence). The CDR3 DNA is TGTGCCAGCAGCCTCGGACAGGGCAGGGGAGAGACCCAGTACTTC. Encoded protein: CASSLGQGRGETQYF.

The chain uses TRBV7-2 and TRBJ1-3, with 7 positions matching TRBD1. In germline, CDR1 is SGHTA, CDR2 FQGNSA. CDR3 length: 14 residues. With 6 bases clipped from V and 11 bases from J, the junction kept 13 bases outside the gene matches. CDR3 bases: TGTGCCAGCAGTCCCGGGACAGCTTCCGGGGCCATATATTTT. It specifies CASSPGTASGAIYF.

This chain uses TRBV7-8 with TRBJ2-4, with D perhaps matching TRBD2 (5 bases). This CDR3 is built from 17 residues. Trimming removed 0 bases from V and 4 bases from J, with 16 bases in between. CDR1 and CDR2 from the germline V gene are SGHVS and FQNEAQ. The CDR3, as DNA: TGTGCCAGCAGCTTAGCGAGGGCAGGTCGCAATAAAAACATTCAGTACTTC. Encoded protein: CASSLARAGRNKNIQYF.

CDR3 loop: CASYDSYYGYTF. In DNA form, the CDR3 reads TGCGCCAGCTATGACAGCTACTATGGCTACACCTTC. The rearrangement uses TRBV4-1 and TRBJ1-2; a weak D match, TRBD1 (5 bases). Germline V gene sequence: CDR1 MGHRA, CDR2 YSYEKL. The CDR3 is 12 amino acids. The V and J ends lost 8 bases and 3 bases respectively, with 10 bases between them.

V usage is TRBV27 and J usage is TRBJ1-1; 10 bases are a match to TRBD1. Germline CDR1 and CDR2: MNHEY and SMNVEV (reference sequence). The ends lost 1 base at V and 3 bases at J; junction bases unmatched: 5. There are 16 residues in the CDR3. The DNA for the CDR3 is TGTGCCAGCAGTTTATTCGCGACAGGGGGCTACACTGAAGCTTTCTTT. Translating gives CASSLFATGGYTEAFF.

This chain joins TRBV5-4 and TRBJ1-4; 7 bases map to TRBD1. The CDR3 consists of 15 residues. Germline values: CDR1 SGHNT, CDR2 YYREEE (reference sequence). Unmatched junction bases numbered 11, after V lost 4 bases and J lost 8 bases. CDR3 protein: CASSQGGRGNEKLFF. Here the CDR3 DNA reads TGTGCCAGCAGCCAGGGGGGAAGGGGGAACGAAAAACTGTTTTTT.

This chain connects TRBV12-5 to TRBJ1-2; 9 nucleotides match TRBD1. CDR1 and CDR2 from the germline V gene are LGHNT and FRNRAP. V shed 1 base, J shed 6 bases, and the junction held 0 bases outside the gene matches. The CDR3 has 13 amino acids. The CDR3 is CASGLGQGDGYTF. As DNA, the CDR3 is TGTGCTAGTGGTTTGGGACAGGGGGATGGCTACACCTTC.

J is TRBJ1-6 and V is TRBV7-2, with D tentatively TRBD1 (6 bases). This CDR3 comprises 15 residues. Trimming removed 1 base from V and 9 bases from J, with 13 bases in between. CDR1 and CDR2 (germline): SGHTA, FQGNSA. CDR3 region: CASSLVGGESSPLHF. CDR3 coding DNA: TGTGCCAGCAGCTTAGTTGGGGGCGAGAGTTCACCCCTCCACTTT.

The chain recombines TRBV6-5 with TRBJ1-2; 7 bases are shared with TRBD1. J was trimmed by 0 bases and V by 4 bases; bases with no gene match: 2. CDR1 and CDR2 (germline): MNHEY, SVGAGI. This CDR3 region has 14 residues. The CDR3 DNA reads TGTGCCAGCAGTTCCGGGACAGCTAACTATGGCTACACCTTC. Amino acid sequence: CASSSGTANYGYTF.

This clone came up a few times. The V and J genes are TRBV19 and TRBJ2-5, with a weak D call TRBD2 (6 bases). V shed 3 bases and J shed 2 bases, with 7 bases lying between them. The CDR3 is 13 residues long. Germline V lookup: CDR1 LNHDA, CDR2 SQIVND (reference sequence). The CDR3 coding sequence is TGTGCCAGTAGTATCAGCGGGCAAGAGACCCAGTACTTC. It codes for CASSISGQETQYF.

The chain uses TRBV5-1 and TRBJ1-5; 7 bases agree with TRBD1. Germline-derived CDR1 and CDR2 are SGHRS and YFSETQ. Trimming removed 4 bases from V and 2 bases from J; junction bases left unmatched: 0. The CDR3 totals 13 residues. CDR3 residues: CASSQGGNQPQHF. The DNA for the CDR3 is TGCGCCAGCAGCCAGGGGGGCAATCAGCCCCAGCATTTT.

The chain links TRBV5-4 to TRBJ2-7; a weak D match, TRBD1 (8 bases). Germline V lookup: CDR1 SGHNT, CDR2 YYREEE (reference sequence). There are 13 residues in the CDR3. V was pared by 5 bases and J by 5 bases, with 14 bases between. This CDR3 reads CASSRQGRDEQYF. Written as DNA, the CDR3 is TGTGCCAGCAGTAGACAGGGGAGGGACGAGCAGTACTTC.

There are a few counts of this clone. This chain uses TRBV6-4 with TRBJ2-2, with D perhaps matching TRBD1 (6 bases). The CDR3 contains 18 residues. In germline, CDR1 is MRHNA, CDR2 SNTAGT. Trimming pared 0 bases from V and 1 base from J, leaving 15 bases between. The DNA of the CDR3 is TGTGCCAGCAGTGACTCTTTTAAGACAGGCGGGAACACCGGGGAGCTGTTTTTT. The encoded protein is CASSDSFKTGGNTGELFF.

This clone is a singleton in its sample. The chain carries TRBV5-1 and TRBJ1-1; a weak D match, TRBD1 (6 bases). This CDR3 spans 15 amino acids. Per the germline V gene, CDR1 is SGHRS and CDR2 is YFSETQ. V lost 3 bases, J lost 1 base, and 13 bases lay in between. The CDR3 reads CASSSRGPGNTEAFF. The CDR3, as DNA: TGCGCCAGCAGCTCCAGGGGCCCCGGGAACACTGAAGCTTTCTTT.

The chain couples TRBV7-6 to TRBJ2-5, with 10 bases that match TRBD1. Trimming removed 6 bases from V and 1 base from J; junction bases left unmatched: 8. The CDR3 sequence is 16 residues long. CDR1 and CDR2 (germline): SGHVS, FNYEAQ. The CDR3 bases are TGTGCCAGCAGGGAGCGGACAGGGGGATCCCAAGAGACCCAGTACTTC. Translated: CASRERTGGSQETQYF.

CDR3 nucleotide sequence: TGTGCCAGCAGTGTTTGGACTCTGAGCTCCTACGAGCAGTACTTC. Translated, it gives CASSVWTLSSYEQYF. The chain joins TRBV6-1 to TRBJ2-7, with D possibly being TRBD2 (5 bases). Germline CDR1 and CDR2: MNHNS and SASEGT. The CDR3 length is 15 residues. V lost 4 bases and J 0 bases, leaving 13 bases between the germline ends.

The CDR3 DNA sequence: TGTGCCAGCTCAAATCAGGGAAACACTGAAGCTTTCTTT. Residues: CASSNQGNTEAFF. The rearrangement uses TRBV18 and TRBJ1-1; maybe TRBD1 (5 bases). Germline V gene data show CDR1 as KGHSH and CDR2 as LQKENI. V was trimmed by 5 bases and J by 2 bases, leaving 9 bases between them. The CDR3 is made up of 13 amino acids.

The chain couples TRBV29-1 to TRBJ2-1; D may be TRBD1 (5 bases). Trimming took 0 bases from V and 9 from J, leaving 18 bases between them. Germline CDR1 is SQVTM and CDR2 is ANQGSEA. The CDR3 has 15 residues. CDR3 loop: CSVEDETRLQGEQFF. CDR3 coding DNA: TGCAGCGTTGAAGACGAAACAAGGCTTCAGGGTGAGCAGTTCTTC.

The CDR3 is CASSVGSSYNEQFF. CDR3 DNA sequence: TGTGCCAGCAGTGTCGGGAGCTCCTACAATGAGCAGTTCTTC. V usage is TRBV11-2 and J usage is TRBJ2-1; a weak D match, TRBD2 (6 bases). V lost 6 bases and J lost 0, with 9 bases in between. Germline loops: CDR1 SGHAT, CDR2 FQNNGV. CDR3 length: 14 residues.

The CDR3 sequence: CASSFRGTEAFF. CDR3 DNA sequence: TGTGCCAGCAGTTTTAGGGGGACTGAAGCTTTCTTT. The gene calls are TRBV28 and TRBJ1-1, with D perhaps matching TRBD1 (6 bases). This CDR3 has 12 residues. Germline V gene lookup returns CDR1 MDHEN and CDR2 SYDVKM. V was cut by 3 bases and J by 5 bases, with 7 bases left in between.

This chain links TRBV7-3 with TRBJ2-3; TRBD1 matches at 10 bases. CDR1 is SGHTA and CDR2 is FQGTGA in the germline V gene. The CDR3 contains 16 residues. V gave up 3 bases and J gave up 6 bases; unmatched junction bases: 9. The CDR3 loop reads CASSFGGTGAPDTQYF. The CDR3 DNA reads TGTGCCAGCAGCTTCGGAGGGACAGGGGCACCGGATACGCAGTATTTT.

The V gene is TRBV30, the J gene TRBJ1-2; 7 bases are a match to TRBD1. This CDR3 has 14 residues. The germline V gene has CDR1 GTSNPN and CDR2 SVGIG (reference sequence). The trim removed 5 bases at V and 5 bases at J, leaving 11 bases unmatched. The CDR3 sequence is CAWVPRGFRYGYTF. The CDR3 nucleotides read TGTGCCTGGGTCCCCAGGGGGTTTCGGTATGGCTACACCTTC. The full variable domain, in which reference TRBV30 and TRBJ1-2 provide the parts outside the CDR3, is SQTIHQWPATLVQPVGSPLSLECTVEGTSNPNLYWYRQAAGRGLQLLFYSVGIGQISSEVPQNLSASRPQDRQFILSSKKLLLSDSGFYLCAWVPRGFRYGYTFGSGTRLTVV.